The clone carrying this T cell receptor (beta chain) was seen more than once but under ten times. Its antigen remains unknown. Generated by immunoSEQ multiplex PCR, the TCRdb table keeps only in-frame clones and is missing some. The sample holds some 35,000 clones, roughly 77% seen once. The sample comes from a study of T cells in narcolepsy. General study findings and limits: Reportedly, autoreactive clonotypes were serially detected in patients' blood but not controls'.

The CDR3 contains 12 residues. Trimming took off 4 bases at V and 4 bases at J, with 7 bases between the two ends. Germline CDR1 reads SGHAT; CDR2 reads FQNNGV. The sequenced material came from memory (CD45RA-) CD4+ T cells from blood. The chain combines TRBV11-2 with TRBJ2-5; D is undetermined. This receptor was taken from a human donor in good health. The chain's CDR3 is CASSSRLETQYF. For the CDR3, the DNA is TGTGCCAGCAGCTCACGCTTAGAGACCCAGTACTTC.